This T cell receptor beta chain was sequenced for a study of CD8+ T cells in alopecia areata. Study background: C3H/HeJ donors aged about 6-13 months with spontaneous alopecia supplied skin grafted onto 7-10-week-old female C3H/HeJ mice.

After removal of 2 bases from V and 2 bases from J, the junction contained 12 bases not matched to a gene. The CDR3 has 19 residues. Germline assignment: CDR1 NNHNN and CDR2 SYGAGS (reference sequence). RNA was isolated and reverse transcribed to cDNA, the sequencing template. Using immunoSEQ multiplex PCR, the repertoire was profiled, and TCRdb retains in-frame clones only, with some absent. The table lists approximately 280,000 clones, with no singletons. A sort of pooled cutaneous lymph node cells used CD4, CD8alpha, NKG2D, NKG2ACE and other stains. The table lists this clone with a few counts. Antigen: not known. The gene names here belong to mouse. The read is 4 residues too short to cover the CDR3 end, so that end is filled in from the germline J gene. General study points: Elevated clonality characterized lesional scalp relative to normal scalp, particularly in alopecia totalis/universalis. Relative to mice, TCR sharing across patients was less clear, a difference possibly HLA-related.

The genes are TRBV13-2 and TRBJ2-1; TRBD1 agrees at 11 bases. This sequence originates from a C3H/HeJ mouse with alopecia areata. Mouse MHC haplotype: H2-k. The sequencing input was CD4+ T cells sorted from a lymph node. The CDR3 DNA, read in part, is TGTGCCAGCGGTGACCCCCGGGACAGGGGGGAGATTGACTATGCT. Protein product: CASGDPRDRGEIDYA. The full CDR3 is CASGDPRDRGEIDYAEQFF.